The table lists the clone carrying this T cell receptor beta chain with many counts. The antigen remains undetermined. The data were taken from a study of T cells in Graves' hyperthyroidism and ophthalmopathy. Overall study context: Peripheral blood collection took place at initial diagnosis, before any treatment.

Amplification targeted TCR beta CDR3 regions from RNA transcripts. TCR CDR3 regions were first amplified by RT-PCR with HTBI primers. TCRdb ran MiXCR on the multiplex PCR reads and lists one entry per CDR3 protein. The data contain fewer than 650,000 distinct CDR3 sequences, 12% to 15% of them singletons. General study points: A median around six months before onset, the model predicted ophthalmopathy.

Trimming at V came to 5 bases and at J to 0 bases, leaving 6 bases not matched to a gene. Germline V lookup: CDR1 MNHEY, CDR2 SMNVEV (reference sequence). This CDR3 spans 16 amino acids. Sequences were obtained from blood. The V and J genes are TRBV27 and TRBJ2-1; the match to TRBD2 covers 8 bases. This clonotype was obtained from a woman between 40 and 50 years old with Graves' hyperthyroidism. The CDR3 sequence: CASSRAGDRSYNEQFF. The CDR3, as DNA: TGTGCCAGCAGTAGAGCGGGAGACCGCTCCTACAATGAGCAGTTCTTC.